Sequencing of this T cell receptor (beta chain) was carried out in a study of cytotoxic CD8 clonotypes in ibrutinib-treated CLL. For the study at large: In all, about a dozen patients were relapsed/refractory, about 15 were treatment-naive and about 18 were IGHV unmutated. The samples contained 255,043 productive templates on average. They also contained an average of roughly 99,000 productive rearrangements. General study results and limits: Progressing and sustained-remission patients had different sampling times. Exceeding age-matched healthy donors, baseline clonality also tracked the counts of circulating CD8+ T cells.

Produced via immunoSEQ multiplex PCR; TCRdb's table is partial and in-frame only. The sample consists of about 35,000 clones, 45% to 50% of them appearing once. This clone came up a few times. The antigen is not known. This material consisted of PBMCs, taken before ibrutinib treatment. This receptor was identified in a human donor with chronic lymphocytic leukemia.

The CDR3 DNA reads as TGTGCCAGCAGCTTAGCGCCAGACACCGGGGAGCTGTTTTTT. Translated: CASSLAPDTGELFF. The rearrangement links TRBV7-9 to TRBJ2-2; D gene ambiguous. Trimming took off 0 bases at V and 3 bases at J, with 5 bases between the two ends. From germline, CDR1 is SEHNR and CDR2 FQNEAQ (reference sequence). CDR3 length: 14 amino acids.